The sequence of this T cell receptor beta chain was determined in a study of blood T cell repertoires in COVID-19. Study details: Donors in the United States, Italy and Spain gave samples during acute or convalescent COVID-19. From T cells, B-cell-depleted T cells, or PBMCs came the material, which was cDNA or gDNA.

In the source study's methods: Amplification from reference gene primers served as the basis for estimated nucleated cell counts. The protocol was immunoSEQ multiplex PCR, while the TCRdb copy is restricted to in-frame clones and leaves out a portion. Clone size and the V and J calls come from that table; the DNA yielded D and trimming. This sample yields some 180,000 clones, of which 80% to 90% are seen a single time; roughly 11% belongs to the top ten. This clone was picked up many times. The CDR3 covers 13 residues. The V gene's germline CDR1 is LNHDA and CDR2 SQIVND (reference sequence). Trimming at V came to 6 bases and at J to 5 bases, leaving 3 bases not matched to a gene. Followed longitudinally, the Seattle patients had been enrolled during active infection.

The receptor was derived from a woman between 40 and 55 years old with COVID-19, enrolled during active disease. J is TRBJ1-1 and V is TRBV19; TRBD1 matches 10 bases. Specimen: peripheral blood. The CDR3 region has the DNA TGTGCCAGTAGGGGGACAGGGGTGACTGAAGCTTTCTTT. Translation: CASRGTGVTEAFF.